A single sample gave rise to the 29 T cell receptor beta chains below, sequenced in a study of T cells in Graves' hyperthyroidism and ophthalmopathy. RNA transcripts served as the template for amplifying TCR beta CDR3 regions. The HTBI set primed first-round TCR CDR3 RT-PCR. Using its own MiXCR run on the multiplex PCR reads, TCRdb lists one record per CDR3 protein. The data contain fewer than 350,000 distinct CDR3 sequences, 21% of them seen just once; the ten biggest clones take up 50%. Sequencing used blood. The receptors here all came from a woman aged 50 to 60 with Graves' hyperthyroidism.

This clonotype was counted ten times or more. This rearrangement joins TRBV28 to TRBJ1-2, with 7 positions matching TRBD1. The ends lost 7 bases at V and 2 bases at J; junction bases unmatched: 4. The CDR3 is made up of 13 amino acids. Looked up from germline, CDR1 is MDHEN and CDR2 is SYDVKM. This CDR3 is CASTGQENYGYTF. The CDR3 nucleotides are TGTGCCAGCACCGGACAGGAGAACTATGGCTACACCTTC.

This sequence joins TRBV28 and TRBJ1-1; TRBD1 matches 8 bases. CDR1 is MDHEN and CDR2 is SYDVKM in the germline V gene. The CDR3 is 15 amino acids. Trimming cost V 7 bases and J 4 bases; bases outside gene matches: 11. Here the CDR3 reads CASTLWTGRATEAFF. Here the CDR3 DNA reads TGTGCCAGCACCCTCTGGACAGGGCGGGCCACTGAAGCTTTCTTT. The full variable domain, in which reference TRBV28 and TRBJ1-1 provide the parts outside the CDR3, is DVKVTQSSRYLVKRTGEKVFLECVQDMDHENMFWYRQDPGLGLRLIYFSYDVKMKEKGDIPEGYSVSREKKERFSLILESASTNQTSMYLCASTLWTGRATEAFFGQGTRLTVV.

This clonotype was observed many times. The chain has TRBV20-1 and TRBJ2-1, with 8 bases matching TRBD2. Germline-derived CDR1 and CDR2 are DFQATT and SNEGSKA (reference sequence). The V segment lost 2 bases and the J segment 4 bases; nucleotides outside the gene matches: 7. The CDR3 covers 15 residues. The CDR3 DNA reads as TGCAGTGCTAGACAAACTAGCGGACCTTACAATGAGCAGTTCTTC. Translation: CSARQTSGPYNEQFF.

V is TRBV4-1 and J is TRBJ2-7; maybe TRBD2 (6 bases). The V and J ends lost 4 bases and 5 bases respectively, with 18 bases between them. Per germline, CDR1 MGHRA and CDR2 YSYEKL. This CDR3 has 15 residues. The CDR3 sequence: CASSPAGLAWNEQYF. The DNA of the CDR3 is TGCGCCAGCAGCCCTGCGGGACTTGCTTGGAACGAGCAGTACTTC.

This rearrangement joins TRBV5-1 to TRBJ2-1; D remains unclear. The CDR3 is made up of 14 amino acids. Per the germline V gene, CDR1 is SGHRS and CDR2 is YFSETQ. The ends were cut back, 0 bases at V and 13 bases at J, with 17 bases in the middle. In nucleotides, the CDR3 is TGCGCCAGCAGCTTGGTAGGATTAGAAGCCAGACAGTTCTTC. Amino acids: CASSLVGLEARQFF.

This clonotype was picked up many times. The V call is TRBV6-1, the J call TRBJ2-3; the match to TRBD2 covers 15 bases. The V gene's germline CDR1 is MNHNS and CDR2 SASEGT. V was clipped by 4 bases and J by 6 bases; unmatched bases: 5. The CDR3 is made up of 16 amino acids. CDR3 sequence reads: CASSAVGTSGGDTQYF. The DNA for the CDR3 is TGTGCCAGCAGTGCAGTCGGGACTAGCGGGGGGGATACGCAGTATTTT.

This sequence joins TRBV6-5 and TRBJ2-3; D may be TRBD2 (5 bases). The CDR3 loop spans 15 amino acids. V lost 2 bases and J lost 0, with 9 bases in between. The germline gives CDR1 MNHEY, CDR2 SVGAGI. The CDR3 sequence: CASSYEGGSTDTQYF. The CDR3 nucleotides are TGTGCCAGCAGTTACGAGGGTGGGAGCACAGATACGCAGTATTTT.

This clonotype appeared many times. The J gene is TRBJ1-1, the V gene TRBV3-1; D not resolved. The CDR3 has 13 residues. The V end was cut by 2 bases, the J end by 1 base, with 5 bases between. CDR1 is LGHDT and CDR2 is YNNKEL in the germline V gene (reference sequence). The DNA of the CDR3 is TGTGCCAGCAGCCAATTGGGGAACACTGAAGCTTTCTTT. As protein: CASSQLGNTEAFF. Complete variable domain (other parts from reference TRBV3-1 and TRBJ1-1): DTAVSQTPKYLVTQMGNDKSIKCEQNLGHDTMYWYKQDSKKFLKIMFSYNNKELIINETVPNRFSPKSPDKAHLNLHINSLELGDSAVYFCASSQLGNTEAFFGQGTRLTVV.

This clonotype was recorded many times. The genes are TRBV7-2 and TRBJ2-4; TRBD2 is a possible D gene (6 bases). Germline V gene data show CDR1 as SGHTA and CDR2 as FQGNSA. Trimming removed 5 bases at V and 8 bases at J, with 22 bases between. The CDR3 is 16 amino acids. In DNA form, the CDR3 reads TGTGCCAGCAGCCGCCGGGACTCAGGACTCATTGACATTCAGTACTTC. This codes for CASSRRDSGLIDIQYF.

The chain recombines TRBV30 with TRBJ1-1; D unclear. The CDR3 totals 11 residues. Germline V gene sequence: CDR1 GTSNPN, CDR2 SVGIG (reference sequence). Trimming took 1 base from V and 8 from J, leaving 8 bases between them. The DNA of the CDR3 is TGTGCCTGGAGTGGGAGATCCGAAGCTTTCTTT. As protein: CAWSGRSEAFF. The whole variable domain, filled in from reference TRBV30 and TRBJ1-1, reads SQTIHQWPATLVQPVGSPLSLECTVEGTSNPNLYWYRQAAGRGLQLLFYSVGIGQISSEVPQNLSASRPQDRQFILSSKKLLLSDSGFYLCAWSGRSEAFFGQGTRLTVV.

The chain's CDR3 is CASSLGTGLTDTQYF. CDR3 nucleotide sequence: TGTGCCAGCAGTTTGGGGACAGGGCTGACAGATACGCAGTATTTT. The chain combines TRBV12-3 or TRBV12-4 with TRBJ2-3; 9 nucleotides align to TRBD1. CDR3 length: 15 residues. V lost 3 bases and J lost 3; bases outside the gene matches: 4.

This chain uses TRBV6-1 with TRBJ1-2; 7 bases fit TRBD1. The length of the CDR3 is 14 residues. Germline values: CDR1 MNHNS, CDR2 SASEGT. V lost 6 bases, J lost 0 bases, and 4 bases stayed unmatched. The CDR3 reads CASSRDSANYGYTF. In DNA form, the CDR3 reads TGTGCCAGCAGCCGGGACAGTGCTAACTATGGCTACACCTTC.

This chain connects TRBV28 to TRBJ2-7; D is unresolved. The CDR3 runs to 15 residues. Between the trimmed V and J ends, which lost 4 bases and 1 base, there was a span of 14 bases. Germline V gene sequence: CDR1 MDHEN, CDR2 SYDVKM. CDR3 coding DNA: TGTGCCAGCAGTTCAGAGACACCAAGTTCCTACGAGCAGTACTTC. Amino acid sequence: CASSSETPSSYEQYF.

The table lists this clonotype with many counts. The genes are TRBV7-2 and TRBJ2-1; D is possibly TRBD1 (5 bases). Germline loops: CDR1 SGHTA, CDR2 FQGNSA. The CDR3 runs to 15 residues. The ends were cut back, 1 base at V and 0 bases at J, with 7 bases in the middle. CDR3 DNA: TGTGCCAGCAGCTTAGACAGGATCTCCTACAATGAGCAGTTCTTC. This encodes CASSLDRISYNEQFF.

Remarks on this clonotype: This may come from a read error, since a much larger clone is one base off. The V call is TRBV2, the J call TRBJ2-5; D tentatively reads TRBD1 or TRBD2 (5 bases each). The CDR3 length is 13 residues. Germline CDR1 is SNHLY and CDR2 is FYNNEI. Trimming took off 7 bases at V and 1 base at J, with 10 bases between the two ends. The CDR3 DNA sequence: TGTGCCAGCACCGGGGCGGCCCAAGAGACCCAGTACTTC. This sequence encodes CASTGAAQETQYF.

This clonotype was detected many times. V and J are TRBV3-1 and TRBJ2-5; TRBD2 might be the D (6 bases). The ends were cut back, 4 bases at V and 6 bases at J, with 18 bases in the middle. This CDR3 spans 15 amino acids. Per the germline V gene, CDR1 is LGHDT and CDR2 is YNNKEL (reference sequence). The CDR3 loop is CASSLPGGIKQTQYF. In DNA, the CDR3 is TGTGCCAGCAGCCTGCCAGGCGGGATAAAACAGACCCAGTACTTC.

Ten or more counts support this clonotype. This sequence joins TRBV20-1 and TRBJ2-1; 9 bases agree with TRBD2. With V trimmed by 2 bases and J by 4 bases, 3 bases remained unmatched. Germline-derived CDR1 and CDR2 are DFQATT and SNEGSKA (reference sequence). The CDR3 has 14 amino acids. This CDR3 reads CSARRTSVYNEQFF. The CDR3 region has the DNA TGCAGTGCTAGAAGGACTAGCGTTTACAATGAGCAGTTCTTC.

This clonotype was observed a few times. The junction shows a germline mismatch at one end, possibly a read error. The chain carries TRBV30 and TRBJ1-6; TRBD1 matches at 11 bases. CDR3 size: 15 residues. Germline values: CDR1 GTSNPN, CDR2 SVGIG (reference sequence). CDR3 DNA: TGTACCTGGAGCCTGGACAGGGGGCGGGGTTCACCCCTCCACTTT. It translates to CTWSLDRGRGSPLHF.

This clonotype was detected only a few times. The chain links TRBV6-5 to TRBJ2-1, with 7 bases aligning to TRBD2. Trimming cost V 0 bases and J 4 bases; bases outside gene matches: 3. There are 15 residues in the CDR3. CDR1 is MNHEY, CDR2 SVGAGI, per germline. In DNA form, the CDR3 reads TGTGCCAGCAGTTACTCGCGGGAGAAATACAATGAGCAGTTCTTC. It translates to CASSYSREKYNEQFF.

This clonotype was recorded many times. CDR3 nucleotides: TGTGCCAGCAGCCCGCCTCCAACTAGGGATCTCTACGAGCAGTACTTC. Protein sequence: CASSPPPTRDLYEQYF. J is TRBJ2-7 and V is TRBV11-1; D possibly corresponds to TRBD2 (5 bases). This CDR3 has 16 amino acids. V was pared by 5 bases and J by 3 bases, with 20 bases between. Per germline, CDR1 SGHAT and CDR2 FQDESV (reference sequence). Full variable domain (missing parts from reference TRBV11-1 and TRBJ2-7): EAEVAQSPRYKITEKSQAVAFWCDPISGHATLYWYRQILGQGPELLVQFQDESVVDDSQLPKDRFSAERLKGVDSTLKIQPAELGDSAMYLCASSPPPTRDLYEQYFGPGTRLTVT.

The sample holds many counts of this clonotype. The V call is TRBV2, the J call TRBJ1-2; 8 positions match TRBD1. The V and J ends lost 7 bases and 3 bases, in that order; junction bases with no gene match: 4. CDR1 is SNHLY, CDR2 FYNNEI, per germline. The CDR3 covers 13 residues. CDR3 amino acids: CASIPDRDYGYTF. DNA of the CDR3: TGTGCCAGCATCCCGGACAGGGACTATGGCTACACCTTC.

With regard to this clonotype: A much larger clone lies one base from this, so it may be a read error. V is TRBV7-8 and J is TRBJ2-5; no reliable D call. The CDR3 extends over 16 amino acids. Germline lookup yields CDR1 SGHVS and CDR2 FQNEAQ. V was pared by 1 base and J by 3 bases, with 15 bases between. The CDR3 is CASSLGPRVRKETQYF. In DNA form, the CDR3 reads TGTGCCAGCAGCTTAGGCCCACGGGTCAGAAAAGAGACCCAGTACTTC.

This clonotype was seen repeatedly, ten times or more. This chain uses TRBV20-1 with TRBJ2-5; 8 positions agree with TRBD2. The J segment lost 4 bases and the V segment lost 1 base, leaving 2 bases of the junction unmatched. The CDR3 runs to 13 residues. Per the germline V gene, CDR1 is DFQATT and CDR2 is SNEGSKA (reference sequence). CDR3 sequence (DNA): TGCAGTGCTAGAGGGCTAGCGGGAGAGACCCAGTACTTC. Protein product: CSARGLAGETQYF.

The J gene is TRBJ2-1, the V gene TRBV7-2; D gene uncertain. Germline CDR1 reads SGHTA; CDR2 reads FQGNSA. The CDR3 is 14 residues long. Trimming took off 1 base at V and 4 bases at J, with 8 bases between the two ends. The CDR3 nucleotides are TGTGCCAGCAGCTTAGGACGCAGATACAATGAGCAGTTCTTC. Its translation is CASSLGRRYNEQFF.

This clonotype was seen repeatedly, ten times or more. The rearrangement links TRBV11-2 to TRBJ2-1; D gene unclear. Trimming removed 2 bases at V and 7 bases at J, with 9 bases between. In germline, CDR1 is SGHAT, CDR2 FQNNGV. The CDR3 extends over 13 amino acids. The CDR3 reads CASSLTTNNEQFF. The CDR3, as DNA: TGTGCCAGCAGCTTAACTACTAATAATGAGCAGTTCTTC.

This clonotype has ten or more counts. This chain uses TRBV5-1 with TRBJ1-2; D gene ambiguous. The CDR3 runs to 13 residues. Per germline, CDR1 SGHRS and CDR2 YFSETQ. Between the trimmed V and J ends, which lost 0 bases and 2 bases, there was a span of 5 bases. The CDR3 coding sequence is TGCGCCAGCAGCTTGGACAGCAACTATGGCTACACCTTC. Its protein is CASSLDSNYGYTF.

This clonotype was seen many times. The chain joins TRBV7-3 to TRBJ1-1; D is unclear. Looked up from germline, CDR1 is SGHTA and CDR2 is FQGTGA. V was trimmed by 5 bases and J by 5 bases, leaving 15 bases between them. This CDR3 contains 14 residues. CDR3 residues: CASSQDGRRTEAFF. The CDR3 nucleotides read TGTGCCAGCAGCCAGGACGGGAGAAGGACTGAAGCTTTCTTT.

Many counts were recorded for this clonotype. The chain uses TRBV2 and TRBJ2-3, with 14 nucleotides matching TRBD2. The J segment lost 4 bases and the V segment lost 8 bases, leaving 5 bases of the junction unmatched. Germline loops: CDR1 SNHLY, CDR2 FYNNEI. The CDR3 contains 15 residues. As DNA, the CDR3 is TGTGCCAGCCGACTAGCGGGAGGGGATTCAGATACGCAGTATTTT. As protein: CASRLAGGDSDTQYF.

With regard to this clonotype: A much larger clone lies a single base off, so this may be a read error. The V gene is TRBV9, the J gene TRBJ1-2; D may be TRBD1 (6 bases). This CDR3 contains 15 residues. Germline assignment: CDR1 SGDLS and CDR2 YYNGEE. The CDR3 sequence: CASSRRDIANYSYTF. The DNA for the CDR3 is TGTGCCAGCAGCCGCCGGGACATTGCTAACTATAGCTACACCTTC.